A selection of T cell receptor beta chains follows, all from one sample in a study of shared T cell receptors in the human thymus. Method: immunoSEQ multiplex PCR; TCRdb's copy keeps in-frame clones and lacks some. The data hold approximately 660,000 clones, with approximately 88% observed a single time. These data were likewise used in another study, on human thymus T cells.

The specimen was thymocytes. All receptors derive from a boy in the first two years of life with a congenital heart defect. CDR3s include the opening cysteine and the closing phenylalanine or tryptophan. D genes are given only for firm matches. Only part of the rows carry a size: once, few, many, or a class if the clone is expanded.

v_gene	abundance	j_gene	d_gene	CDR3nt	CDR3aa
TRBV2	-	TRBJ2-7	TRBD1	TGTGCCAGCAGTATAGGACAGGGGGCGCCCGAGCAGTACTTC	CASSIGQGAPEQYF
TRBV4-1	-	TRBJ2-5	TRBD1	TGCGCCACCTCTCCGGGACAGCGACAAGAGACCCAGTACTTC	CATSPGQRQETQYF
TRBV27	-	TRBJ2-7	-	TGTGCCAGCAGAGCCATCGGGAGCTCCTACGAGCAGTACTTC	CASRAIGSSYEQYF
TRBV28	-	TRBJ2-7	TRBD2	TGTGCCAGCAGTTCCGAGGGTCCTAGCGGGATTTCCTACGAGCAGTACTTC	CASSSEGPSGISYEQYF
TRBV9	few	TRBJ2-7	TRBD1	TGTGCCAGCAGCCCTACGGCCGGGACAGTCTCCTACGAGCAGTACTTC	CASSPTAGTVSYEQYF
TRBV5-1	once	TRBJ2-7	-	TGCGCCAGCAGCGTGGGGCAGGGGCAGGGCGAGCAGTACTTC	CASSVGQGQGEQYF
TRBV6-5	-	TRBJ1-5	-	TGTGCCAGCAGTCCACAGGGTTATAGCAATCAGCCCCAGCATTTT	CASSPQGYSNQPQHF
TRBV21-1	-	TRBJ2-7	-	TGTGCCAGCAGCGGTCGACAGGGACCCGAGCAGTACTTC	CASSGRQGPEQYF
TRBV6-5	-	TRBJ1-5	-	TGTGCCAGCAGACAGGGATGGAATAGCAATCAGCCCCAGCATTTT	CASRQGWNSNQPQHF
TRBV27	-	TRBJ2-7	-	TGTGCCAGCAGTCTCCGACCAATGGACTTATACGAGCAGTACTTC	CASSLRPMDLYEQYF
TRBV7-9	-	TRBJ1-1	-	TGTGCCAGCAGCTTAGCCGGCGGACAGAAAGGACCGTACACTGAAGCTTTCTTT	CASSLAGGQKGPYTEAFF
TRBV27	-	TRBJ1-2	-	TGTGCCAGCAGTTTTTCAATAGCTAACTATGGCTACACCTTC	CASSFSIANYGYTF
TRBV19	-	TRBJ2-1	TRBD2	TGTGCCAGTAGTATTGGGACTAGCGGACCGTTAACAGAGCAGTTCTTC	CASSIGTSGPLTEQFF
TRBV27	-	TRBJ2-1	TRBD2	TGTGCCAGCAGTTTAATGAGACTAGCGGCCAATGAGCAGTTCTTC	CASSLMRLAANEQFF
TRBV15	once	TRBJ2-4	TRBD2	TGTGCCACCAGCAGAGATGGGGCTAGCGGGAGGGCCGACGCCAAAAACATTCAGTACTTC	CATSRDGASGRADAKNIQYF
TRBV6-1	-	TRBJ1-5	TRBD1	TGTGCCAGCAGCGCCGACAGGGGTCCCAATCAGCCCCAGCATTTT	CASSADRGPNQPQHF
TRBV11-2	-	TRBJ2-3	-	TGTGCCAGCAGCTTAGTGGGGCCAGCAGATACGCAGTATTTT	CASSLVGPADTQYF
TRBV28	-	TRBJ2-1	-	TGTGCCAGCAGTTTGCGGCCCCCAGCTTCCTACAATGAGCAGTTCTTC	CASSLRPPASYNEQFF
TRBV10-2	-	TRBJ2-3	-	TGCGCCAGCAGACCAACGGGAGCAGATACGCAGTATTTT	CASRPTGADTQYF
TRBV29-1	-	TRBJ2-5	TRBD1	TGCAGCGTTGAAGAGGCCACAGGGGCCCAGGGAGAGACCCAGTACTTC	CSVEEATGAQGETQYF
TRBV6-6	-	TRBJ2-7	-	TGTGCCAGCAGTTACCGGGGAGAGCAGTACTTC	CASSYRGEQYF
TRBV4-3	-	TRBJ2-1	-	TGCGCCAGCAGCCAAGAGCTCCGTAGAGATGAGCAGTTCTTC	CASSQELRRDEQFF
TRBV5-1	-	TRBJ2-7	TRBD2	TGCGCCAGCAGCTTGTTTTATTTTCGAGTAGCGGGAGACCGAATCTACGAGCAGTACTTC	CASSLFYFRVAGDRIYEQYF
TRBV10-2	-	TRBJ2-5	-	TGCGCCAGCAGTGGGAGGGAAGGGGAGACCCAGTACTTC	CASSGREGETQYF
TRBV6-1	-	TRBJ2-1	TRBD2	TGTGCCAGCCGCCCCGCTAGCGGGTATAATGAGCAGTTCTTC	CASRPASGYNEQFF
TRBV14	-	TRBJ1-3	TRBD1	TGTGCCAGCAGCCCTGACGACAGGGTCTCTGGAAACACCATATATTTT	CASSPDDRVSGNTIYF
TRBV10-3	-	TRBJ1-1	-	TGTGCCATCACCAGGGACACCCAAAGCATGAACACTGAAGCTTTCTTT	CAITRDTQSMNTEAFF
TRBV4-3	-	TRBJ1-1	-	TGCGCCAGCAGCCAAGATAACCAGGGCAGGGTGAACACTGAAGCTTTCTTT	CASSQDNQGRVNTEAFF
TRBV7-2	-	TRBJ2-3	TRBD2	TGTGCCAGCAGCCCTCTCCAGCCTAGCGGGAGGGCCTTTGATACGCAGTATTTT	CASSPLQPSGRAFDTQYF
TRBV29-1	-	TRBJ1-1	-	TGCAGCGTTGAAATGCAGAAGAACACTGAAGCTTTCTTT	CSVEMQKNTEAFF
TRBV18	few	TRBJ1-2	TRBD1	TGTGCCAGCTCACACAATTGGGACAGGCGATACACTAACTATGGCTACACCTTC	CASSHNWDRRYTNYGYTF
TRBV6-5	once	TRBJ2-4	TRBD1	TGTGCCAGCAGTCCTAAGGGGACAGGGAACATTCAGTACTTC	CASSPKGTGNIQYF
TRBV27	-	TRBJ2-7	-	TGTGCCAGCAGGCACCACGTCGGACAGCCCTACGAGCAGTACTTC	CASRHHVGQPYEQYF
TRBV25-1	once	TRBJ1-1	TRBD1	TGTGCCAGCAAGGGGGCGATGAACACTGAAGCTTTCTTT	CASKGAMNTEAFF
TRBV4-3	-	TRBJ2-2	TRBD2	TGCGCCAGCAGCCAAGAACCCCTAGCGGGAGGGCCCCCCGGGGAGCTGTTTTTT	CASSQEPLAGGPPGELFF
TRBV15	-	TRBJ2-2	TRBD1	TGTGCCACCAGCAGGGACCAGGGGGACCGAACCGGGGAGCTGTTTTTT	CATSRDQGDRTGELFF
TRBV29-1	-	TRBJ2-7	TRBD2	TGCAGCGTTGTGGGGGGGTCCTTCGGGGAGCAGTACTTC	CSVVGGSFGEQYF
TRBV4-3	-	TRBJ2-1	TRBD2	TGCGCCAGCAGCCAAGGGAAGAAAGCGGGGTTCTCCTACAATGAGCAGTTCTTC	CASSQGKKAGFSYNEQFF
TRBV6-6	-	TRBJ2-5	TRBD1	TGTGCCAGCAGTTCGGGACAGGTGAAAGAGACCCAGTACTTC	CASSSGQVKETQYF
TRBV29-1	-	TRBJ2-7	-	TGCAGCGTTGCTCTCCGGGACAAGTCCTACGAGCAGTACTTC	CSVALRDKSYEQYF
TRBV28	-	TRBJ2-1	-	TGTGCCAGCAGCGGGAGCTTCGGGCAGTTCTTC	CASSGSFGQFF
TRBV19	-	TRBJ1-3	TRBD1	TGTGCCAGTAGTTCGCAACAGGGGGCTCTTATCTCTGGAAACACCATATATTTT	CASSSQQGALISGNTIYF
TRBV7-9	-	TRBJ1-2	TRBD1	TGTGCCAGCAGCTTACCCTGGGACAGGGGTAACTATGGCTACACCTTC	CASSLPWDRGNYGYTF
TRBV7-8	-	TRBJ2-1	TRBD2	TGTGCCAGCAGTGAACTAGCGGGAGTTTACAATGAGCAGTTCTTC	CASSELAGVYNEQFF
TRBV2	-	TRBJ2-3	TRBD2	TGTGCCAGCAGTGAGCCGACTAGCGGGCCTAGCACAGATACGCAGTATTTT	CASSEPTSGPSTDTQYF
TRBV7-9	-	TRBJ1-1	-	TGTGCCAGCAGCCGACGCCTAAGCGAGAGCACTGAAGCTTTCTTT	CASSRRLSESTEAFF
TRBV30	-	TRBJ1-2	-	TGTGCCTGGAGTGTAACCGGAGATACTAACTATGGCTACACCTTC	CAWSVTGDTNYGYTF
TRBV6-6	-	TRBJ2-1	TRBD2	TGTGCCAGCAGTTACGATAGCGGGGGCAATGAGCAGTTCTTC	CASSYDSGGNEQFF
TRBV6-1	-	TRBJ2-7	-	TGTGCCAGCAGTGAGCGGGACCCGAGCTCCTACGAGCAGTACTTC	CASSERDPSSYEQYF
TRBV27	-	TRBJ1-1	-	TGTGCCAGCCGCAGAGCCCCGGACAGTCTATGGGGCACTGAAGCTTTCTTT	CASRRAPDSLWGTEAFF
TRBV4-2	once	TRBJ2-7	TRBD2	TGTGCCAGCAGCAAGGGACTAGAGTACGAGCAGTACTTC	CASSKGLEYEQYF
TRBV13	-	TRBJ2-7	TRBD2	TGTGCCAGCAGCATCATGCTAGCGGTGTCCTACGAGCAGTACTTC	CASSIMLAVSYEQYF
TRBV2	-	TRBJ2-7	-	TGTGCCAGCCCCCCCACCCCGCAACTCCTATACGAGCAGTACTTC	CASPPTPQLLYEQYF
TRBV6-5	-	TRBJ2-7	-	TGTGCCAGCAGAGAGCCCCAGGGTCGGGAGCAGTACTTC	CASREPQGREQYF
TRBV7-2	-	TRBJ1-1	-	TGTGCCAGCAGCTTAGGGGCTTCAGACACTGAAGCTTTCTTT	CASSLGASDTEAFF
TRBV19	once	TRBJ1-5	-	TGTGCCAGTAGTATCTTCGCCTGGGGCGGCGTAGACCAGCCCCAGCATTTT	CASSIFAWGGVDQPQHF
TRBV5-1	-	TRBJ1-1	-	TGCGCCAGCTGGGGAGGCACTGAAGCTTTCTTT	CASWGGTEAFF
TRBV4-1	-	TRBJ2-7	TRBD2	TGCGCCAGCAGCCATATCGGAGGCGGGCCCGATACTAGCGGGAGTTTGGGGTACGAGCAGTACTTC	CASSHIGGGPDTSGSLGYEQYF